This T cell receptor beta chain was retrieved from a study of cytomegalovirus exposure and HLA in healthy donors. Overall study findings and caveats: What was likely a sequencing artifact was a cluster of highly shared sequence variants. Rarity held for most TCR sequences, but there were some public TCRs that occurred in many donors. A later analysis reported that several of the most significant clusters appeared to be linked to common viral pathogens, among them Epstein-Barr virus. In a later analysis, TCR beta V- and J-gene trimming was associated with a missense DCLRE1C variant.

As to this clone: The antigen remains unidentified.

Unmatched junction bases numbered 12, after V lost 6 bases and J lost 6 bases. The CDR3 is made up of 15 amino acids. Germline CDR1 ENHRY, CDR2 SYGVKD. Amplification used 60 Vbeta primers and 13 Jbeta primers. TCRdb's copy holds only in-frame clones and misses some; the assay was immunoSEQ multiplex PCR. The table has approximately 160,000 clones, approximately 80% seen once. Sequencing used PBMCs. The source of this sequence is a man aged 18 to 29 in good health and CMV-seropositive. The V gene is TRBV10-3, the J gene TRBJ1-2, with 8 positions matching TRBD1. The CDR3: CAIRSAGQGVDGYTF. CDR3 DNA: TGTGCCATCAGGTCTGCCGGACAGGGCGTCGATGGCTACACCTTC.